This T cell receptor beta chain derives from a study of early T cells in non-severe SARS-CoV-2 infection. The overall study: The study sequenced bulk RNA from unsorted whole blood, with chains unpaired. Study conclusions and caveats: CD4 and private specificities were missed by VDJdb matching, which favored anti-spike CD8 responses.

This clonotype showed up many times. What it recognizes is unknown. cDNA molecules, individually, were tagged with unique molecular identifiers. TCRdb re-analysed the 5' RACE reads in MiXCR, keeping a single row per CDR3 protein. The sample has some 42,000 distinct CDR3 sequences; roughly 6% are singletons. V shed 0 bases and J shed 4 bases, with 12 bases lying between them. The CDR3 is 15 amino acids. CDR1 is KGHSH and CDR2 is LQKENI in the germline V gene. Here the sequenced sample was whole blood, taken at baseline. This chain joins TRBV18 and TRBJ1-1; D is unresolved. The source of this sequence is an adult who was a healthcare worker with PCR-confirmed SARS-CoV-2 infection or an uninfected control (not recorded which). CDR3 sequence (DNA): TGTGCCAGCTCACCACCCTTTGGCGGAAGCACTGAAGCTTTCTTT. It encodes CASSPPFGGSTEAFF.